This T cell receptor beta chain was captured in a study of T-cell reconstitution after alpha-beta-depleted transplantation in children. The V gene lost 1 base and the J gene lost 4 bases, with 8 bases spanning the gap. From germline, CDR1 is SGHAT and CDR2 FQNNGV. The CDR3 contains 14 residues. Researchers prepared the TCRbeta library using unique molecular identifiers, the study reports. TCRdb passed the PCR reads through MiXCR, listing each CDR3 protein once. This table holds around 400,000 distinct CDR3 sequences, roughly 20% found once. This sample comprised PBMCs from the stem cell graft donor, obtained from the stem cell graft. This receptor was taken from a human donor who donated a stem cell graft to a child with acute myeloid leukemia. This sequence joins TRBV11-2 and TRBJ2-1; D is unclear. The CDR3 here is CASSLGATYNEQFF. The CDR3 nucleotides are TGTGCCAGCAGCTTAGGAGCGACTTACAATGAGCAGTTCTTC.